The rows below give T cell receptor beta chains drawn from one sample of a study of monozygotic twins with cystic fibrosis. Method: immunoSEQ multiplex PCR; TCRdb's copy keeps in-frame clones and lacks some. The repertoire has about 20,000 clones, under 95% of them found once; the top ten carry more than 1.5%. The specimen was blood. The receptors were sampled from a girl aged 2 to 10 with cystic fibrosis. CDR3s include the opening cysteine and the closing phenylalanine or tryptophan. The order of the fields is CDR3 length, V gene, clone size, D gene, J gene, CDR3 DNA, CDR3 protein. The D gene is left open where the match is weak. The size of a clone is reported for some rows only, either as once, few or many, or as a class for expanded clones.

16	TRBV9	once	TRBD1	TRBJ1-5	TGTGCCAGCAGCGCCGGACAGGGTTTCGACAATCAGCCCCAGCATTTT	CASSAGQGFDNQPQHF
14	TRBV9	.	TRBD1	TRBJ1-1	TGTGCCAGCAGCGCGCTGACAGGGGCCACTGAAGCTTTCTTT	CASSALTGATEAFF
14	TRBV19	.	TRBD2	TRBJ2-3	TGTGCCAGTAGTCTGACTAGCGGCACAGATACGCAGTATTTT	CASSLTSGTDTQYF
13	TRBV21-1	.	.	TRBJ1-5	TGTGCCAGCAATCTAGGGGGGGATCAGCCCCAGCATTTT	CASNLGGDQPQHF
16	TRBV14	.	TRBD2	TRBJ2-2	TGTGCCAGCAGCCAATCGGGCGGGAGTTTGACCGGGGAGCTGTTTTTT	CASSQSGGSLTGELFF
14	TRBV19	.	.	TRBJ2-2	TGTGCCAGTAGGAGCCAGCCGAACACCGGGGAGCTGTTTTTT	CASRSQPNTGELFF
17	TRBV5-8	.	.	TRBJ1-2	TGTGCCAGCAGCTTGGATGGGGAAAAAAAGATTCGGGTGCCCTACACCTTC	CASSLDGEKKIRVPYTF
14	TRBV29-1	.	TRBD1	TRBJ1-1	TGCAGCGTCCAGGAACAGGGGCAGGTCACTGAAGCTTTCTTT	CSVQEQGQVTEAFF
15	TRBV14	few	TRBD1	TRBJ2-7	TGTGCCAGCAGAGTCCGGGACAGGGATTACTACGAGCAGTACTTC	CASRVRDRDYYEQYF
12	TRBV15	.	TRBD1	TRBJ1-5	TGTGCCGCCTCCAGGGGGAATCAGCCCCAGCATTTT	CAASRGNQPQHF
16	TRBV29-1	.	.	TRBJ2-3	TGCAGCGTTGAAGGCAAGGCGGGGGCACGCACAGATACGCAGTATTTT	CSVEGKAGARTDTQYF
14	TRBV5-1	.	.	TRBJ1-2	TGCGCCAGCAGCCCTCCGGGCGGGGACAAGGGCTACACCTTC	CASSPPGGDKGYTF
16	TRBV7-3	.	.	TRBJ2-5	TGTGCCAGCAGCTTAGCGAGTAGGGCAGGGACGGAGACCCAGTACTTC	CASSLASRAGTETQYF
13	TRBV9	.	TRBD1	TRBJ2-5	TGTGCCAGCAGCGGACAGGGGGGAGAGACCCAGTACTTC	CASSGQGGETQYF
17	TRBV7-9	.	.	TRBJ2-1	TGTGCCAGCAGCTTAGGATCGGCGGGGGCGATTGGCAATGAGCAGTTCTTC	CASSLGSAGAIGNEQFF
13	TRBV2	once	.	TRBJ1-5	TGTGCCAGCAGTCCCGACAAGAATCAGCCCCAGCATTTT	CASSPDKNQPQHF
13	TRBV19	.	TRBD1	TRBJ1-1	TGTGCCAGTAGTATCACCCGGGACAGTGAAGCTTTCTTT	CASSITRDSEAFF
17	TRBV16	.	.	TRBJ2-1	TGTGCCAGCAGCCAATACGGACGGACGAGCTCCTACAATGAGCAGTTCTTC	CASSQYGRTSSYNEQFF
19	TRBV15	.	.	TRBJ2-5	TGTGCCACCAGCAGAGATCCCTACGCCCTGTCGGGGGCCCAGGAGACCCAGTACTTC	CATSRDPYALSGAQETQYF
14	TRBV6-6	few	.	TRBJ1-1	TGTGCCAGCAGCCAAGGACAGTCGAACACTGAAGCTTTCTTT	CASSQGQSNTEAFF
18	TRBV21-1	.	.	TRBJ2-6	TGTGCCAGCAGCAAATCCGGGGCAGGGCACTCTGGGGCCAACGTCCTGACTTTC	CASSKSGAGHSGANVLTF
13	TRBV6-6	.	.	TRBJ1-2	TGTGCCAGCAGGACAGTGGGCCGAGATGGCTACACCTTC	CASRTVGRDGYTF
12	TRBV9	.	.	TRBJ2-1	TGTGCCAGCAGCAACCCGAACAATGAGCAGTTCTTC	CASSNPNNEQFF
14	TRBV19	.	TRBD1	TRBJ2-3	TGTGCCAGTAGGCGACAGGGGGAGCGAGATACGCAGTATTTT	CASRRQGERDTQYF
14	TRBV15	.	.	TRBJ1-1	TGTGCCACCAGCTTCCCTTTGACAGGTGGAGAAGCTTTCTTT	CATSFPLTGGEAFF
15	TRBV7-2	once	.	TRBJ1-4	TGTGCCAGCAGCCCAGCCGGGTTTTCTAATGAAAAACTGTTTTTT	CASSPAGFSNEKLFF